This passage covers 22 T cell receptor beta chains from one sample sequenced in a study of T cells after posttransplantation cyclophosphamide. Cyclophosphamide on days +3 and +4 followed busulfan-fludarabine conditioning and a marrow graft. The table came from immunoSEQ multiplex PCR; TCRdb's copy has only in-frame clones and leaves some out. Observed in the sample are about 10,000 clones, none of them singletons. Source: PBMCs, taken after allogeneic stem cell transplant with posttransplant cyclophosphamide. These receptors originate from a female patient in her 40s who received an allogeneic stem cell transplant from a related donor, was CMV-positive, and had no GVHD. The T cells may come from the graft donor.

This clone occurred many times. The CDR3 region has the DNA TGCGCCGTGAGGGGGCGCCGGGAGGAAAAACTGTTTTTT. It translates to CAVRGRREEKLFF. This chain links TRBV4-1 with TRBJ1-4, with TRBD1 matching 7 bases. The V gene's germline CDR1 is MGHRA and CDR2 YSYEKL. V was pared by 11 bases and J by 8 bases, with 11 bases of the junction left unmatched. This CDR3 is built from 13 residues.

This clone was detected many times. The rearrangement uses TRBV7-6 and TRBJ1-1; D may be TRBD1 (6 bases). Germline V gene sequence: CDR1 SGHVS, CDR2 FNYEAQ. The CDR3 has 13 residues. V was pared by 7 bases and J by 8 bases, with 17 bases between. As DNA, the CDR3 is TGTGCCAGCATTTCCCCCCACAGGGAGGAAGCTTTCTTT. This codes for CASISPHREEAFF.

This chain joins TRBV7-2 and TRBJ2-2; D assignment may be TRBD1 or TRBD2 (7 bases each). This CDR3 comprises 17 residues. Trimming took off 5 bases at V and 6 bases at J, with 22 bases between the two ends. The germline V gene has CDR1 SGHTA and CDR2 FQGNSA. The CDR3 is CASSNGGGGYKPGELFF. The CDR3 DNA sequence: TGTGCCAGCAGCAACGGGGGAGGGGGCTACAAACCCGGGGAGCTGTTTTTT. Combining the CDR3 with reference TRBV7-2 and TRBJ2-2 gives the whole variable domain GAGVSQSPSNKVTEKGKDVELRCDPISGHTALYWYRQSLGQGLEFLIYFQGNSAPDKSGLPSDRFSAERTGGSVSTLTIQRTQQEDSAVYLCASSNGGGGYKPGELFFGEGSRLTVL.

This clone showed up many times. V gene TRBV5-1 combines with J gene TRBJ2-1; 12 positions match TRBD1. CDR1 is SGHRS and CDR2 is YFSETQ in the germline V gene. The CDR3 runs 16 residues. Trimming at V came to 0 bases and at J to 6 bases, leaving 4 bases not matched to a gene. The CDR3 DNA follows: TGCGCCAGCAGCTTGGCGGGACAGGGGGCGGGCAATGAGCAGTTCTTC. Protein: CASSLAGQGAGNEQFF.

This clone was observed at least ten times. The chain links TRBV7-3 to TRBJ1-2; no clear D. V was trimmed by 0 bases and J by 4 bases, leaving 6 bases between them. Germline lookup yields CDR1 SGHTA and CDR2 FQGTGA. CDR3 length: 13 residues. CDR3 coding DNA: TGTGCCAGCAGCTTAACAGGGTCCTATGGCTACACCTTC. It yields the protein CASSLTGSYGYTF. Complete variable domain (other parts from reference TRBV7-3 and TRBJ1-2): GAGVSQTPSNKVTEKGKYVELRCDPISGHTALYWYRQSLGQGPEFLIYFQGTGAADDSGLPNDRFFAVRPEGSVSTLKIQRTERGDSAVYLCASSLTGSYGYTFGSGTRLTVV.

This clone is labeled medium-sized (0.01 to 0.1%). This chain connects TRBV10-3 to TRBJ2-1; 7 bases align to TRBD2. CDR1 is ENHRY, CDR2 SYGVKD, per germline. CDR3 length: 15 amino acids. Trimming cost V 4 bases and J 0 bases; bases outside gene matches: 3. The CDR3 bases are TGTGCCATCAGTGGGTCGGGGGGCTCCTACAATGAGCAGTTCTTC. As protein: CAISGSGGSYNEQFF.

The sample holds many counts of this clone. The chain is built from TRBV11-2 and TRBJ2-7; the D gene is possibly TRBD1 (6 bases). Trimming cost V 1 base and J 5 bases, with 18 bases left between them. CDR3 size: 16 residues. The V gene's germline CDR1 is SGHAT and CDR2 FQNNGV. CDR3 sequence reads: CASSLVDRRSKDEQYF. In DNA form, the CDR3 reads TGTGCCAGCAGCTTAGTCGACAGGAGGTCAAAGGACGAGCAGTACTTC. The variable domain in full, completed from reference TRBV11-2 and TRBJ2-7, reads EAGVAQSPRYKIIEKRQSVAFWCNPISGHATLYWYQQILGQGPKLLIQFQNNGVVDDSQLPKDRFSAERLKGVDSTLKIQPAKLEDSAVYLCASSLVDRRSKDEQYFGPGTRLTVT.

The table lists this clone with many counts. This CDR3 is CASSQYTGTGYEQYF. In nucleotides, the CDR3 is TGCGCCAGCAGCCAATATACAGGTACAGGGTACGAGCAGTACTTC. The chain links TRBV4-3 to TRBJ2-7; maybe TRBD1 (6 bases). The V gene's germline CDR1 is LGHNA and CDR2 YSLEER. This CDR3 region has 15 residues. V lost 2 bases, J lost 4 bases, and 15 bases lay in between.

In its sample, this clone was seen many times. The chain employs TRBV24-1 and TRBJ2-1; no firm D call. Germline values: CDR1 KGHDR, CDR2 SFDVKD. The V and J ends lost 3 bases and 2 bases respectively, with 10 bases between them. This CDR3 contains 15 residues. CDR3: CATSDPKGPYNEQFF. CDR3 nucleotides: TGTGCCACCAGTGATCCCAAAGGGCCCTACAATGAGCAGTTCTTC.

This clone occurred many times. In DNA, the CDR3 is TGCGCCAGCAGCTTGTTGCCCAGGGGGAGCCCTACTGATGAGCAGTTCTTC. Protein: CASSLLPRGSPTDEQFF. This chain connects TRBV5-1 to TRBJ2-1; 7 nucleotides align to TRBD1. Looked up from germline, CDR1 is SGHRS and CDR2 is YFSETQ. CDR3 length: 17 amino acids. V lost 1 base, J lost 8 bases, and 15 bases stayed unmatched.

This clone was picked up many times. The same CDR3 can be traced to other DNA sequences in this sample. The chain combines TRBV11-3 with TRBJ2-3; 10 bases match TRBD1. The V gene end was trimmed by 5 bases and the J gene end by 3 bases; junction bases not matched to a gene: 5. The germline V gene encodes CDR1 SGHNT and CDR2 YENEEA. The CDR3 has 15 amino acids. The chain's CDR3 is CASSPRQGATDTQYF. In DNA, the CDR3 is TGTGCCAGCAGCCCTAGACAGGGGGCAACAGATACGCAGTATTTT. Drawing the rest from reference TRBV11-3 and TRBJ2-3, the complete variable domain is EAGVVQSPRYKIIEKKQPVAFWCNPISGHNTLYWYLQNLGQGPELLIRYENEEAVDDSQLPKDRFSAERLKGVDSTLKIQPAELGDSAVYLCASSPRQGATDTQYFGPGTRLTVL.

This clone showed up many times. V is TRBV12-3 or TRBV12-4 and J is TRBJ1-5; D not certain. V was pared by 1 base and J by 1 base, with 8 bases between. CDR3 length equals 15 residues. DNA of the CDR3: TGTGCCAGCAGTTTAGATGGCAAGAGCAATCAGCCCCAGCATTTT. It yields the protein CASSLDGKSNQPQHF.

This clone occurred many times. The rearrangement uses TRBV5-1 and TRBJ1-1, with D perhaps TRBD1 (5 bases). V dropped 0 bases and J dropped 2 bases, with 14 bases sitting between them. This CDR3 is built from 16 residues. From germline, CDR1 is SGHRS and CDR2 YFSETQ. In DNA form, the CDR3 reads TGCGCCAGCAGCTTGGCAGCAGGGATATTTAACACTGAAGCTTTCTTT. This encodes CASSLAAGIFNTEAFF.

This clone was recorded at least ten times. The chain carries TRBV27 and TRBJ2-1; 7 bases line up with TRBD2. CDR1 is MNHEY and CDR2 is SMNVEV in the germline V gene (reference sequence). V lost 5 bases, J lost 4 bases, and 11 bases stayed unmatched. The CDR3 contains 16 residues. CDR3 sequence: CASSPSWLAVYNEQFF. The DNA of the CDR3 is TGTGCCAGCAGTCCCTCGTGGCTAGCGGTTTACAATGAGCAGTTCTTC.

This clone was seen ten or more times. The chain joins TRBV5-1 to TRBJ2-7; tentatively, D is TRBD1 (6 bases). Germline V gene lookup returns CDR1 SGHRS and CDR2 YFSETQ. The V end was cut by 4 bases, the J end by 0 bases, with 11 bases between. CDR3 length equals 14 residues. This CDR3 reads CASSGDMNSYEQYF. The CDR3 nucleotides are TGCGCCAGCAGCGGGGACATGAACTCCTACGAGCAGTACTTC. Full variable domain (missing parts from reference TRBV5-1 and TRBJ2-7): KAGVTQTPRYLIKTRGQQVTLSCSPISGHRSVSWYQQTPGQGLQFLFEYFSETQRNKGNFPGRFSGRQFSNSRSEMNVSTLELGDSALYLCASSGDMNSYEQYFGPGTRLTVT.

There are many counts of this clone. V gene TRBV5-1 combines with J gene TRBJ1-2; 10 bases match TRBD1. CDR3 size: 14 residues. The ends lost 4 bases at V and 3 bases at J; junction bases unmatched: 3. Germline CDR1 and CDR2: SGHRS and YFSETQ. CDR3 protein: CASSPGQGDYGYTF. CDR3 DNA sequence: TGCGCCAGCAGCCCCGGACAGGGGGACTATGGCTACACCTTC.

In its sample, this clone was seen many times. The rearrangement links TRBV12-5 to TRBJ2-1; D not certain. V lost 0 bases and J lost 2, with 5 bases in between. CDR1 and CDR2 from the germline V gene are LGHNT and FRNRAP. CDR3 size: 14 residues. In DNA, the CDR3 is TGTGCTAGTGGTTTGGTTGCTACCTACAATGAGCAGTTCTTC. The encoded protein is CASGLVATYNEQFF.

This clone was found many times. J is TRBJ1-3 and V is TRBV27, with D maybe TRBD1 (5 bases). In germline, CDR1 is MNHEY, CDR2 SMNVEV (reference sequence). The CDR3 is 16 amino acids. V lost 2 bases, J lost 4 bases, and 15 bases lay in between. CDR3 protein: CASSLSGGVTGNTIYF. As DNA, the CDR3 is TGTGCCAGCAGTTTAAGTGGAGGGGTTACCGGAAACACCATATATTTT.

This clone has only a few counts. The chain links TRBV9 to TRBJ2-7; 9 bases map to TRBD1. After removal of 8 bases from V and 4 bases from J, the junction contained 13 bases not matched to a gene. The length of the CDR3 is 15 residues. CDR1 SGDLS and CDR2 YYNGEE come from the germline V gene. The CDR3 DNA sequence: TGTGCCAGTTTCATCGGACAGGGGACGGCATACGAGCAGTACTTC. Protein: CASFIGQGTAYEQYF.

In this sample, this clone turned up many times. This chain joins TRBV27 and TRBJ1-2, with unresolved D. The V gene's germline CDR1 is MNHEY and CDR2 SMNVEV (reference sequence). The V and J ends lost 5 bases and 4 bases respectively, with 14 bases between them. This CDR3 has 14 amino acids. The CDR3 is CASSPGQYFYGYTF. In DNA, the CDR3 is TGTGCCAGCAGTCCGGGTCAGTACTTCTATGGCTACACCTTC.

Ten or more counts support this clone. This chain connects TRBV6-5 to TRBJ1-6, with D hard to call. V was cut by 8 bases and J by 10 bases, with 12 bases left in between. The CDR3 runs to 12 residues. The germline gives CDR1 MNHEY, CDR2 SVGAGI. The CDR3 DNA follows: TGTGCCAGCCGTTTCCTAACCTCACCCCTCCACTTT. Its translation: CASRFLTSPLHF.

The sample holds many counts of this clone. An end of the junction does not agree with germline; a read error may underlie this. This chain uses TRBV4-1 with TRBJ1-4; TRBD1 matches at 10 bases. The CDR3 sequence is 15 residues long. CDR1 and CDR2 (germline): MGHRA, YSYEKL. In DNA, the CDR3 is TGCGCCAGCAGCCAAGATACGGGGCGACAGGGGGCGGGAGATTTT. Its translation: CASSQDTGRQGAGDF.